This TCR beta chain was retrieved from a study of T cells after yellow fever vaccination. General study findings and limits: Contaminating bulk clonotypes could be abundant in FACS-sorted repertoires.

TCRdb reprocessed the 5' RACE reads via MiXCR and lists one record per CDR3 protein. The sample has about 350,000 distinct CDR3 sequences, roughly 8% seen once. In its sample, this clonotype was seen a few times. As yet, its antigen is unknown. V shed 2 bases and J shed 1 base, with 11 bases lying between them. The CDR3 sequence is 14 residues long. Per the germline V gene, CDR1 is DFQATT and CDR2 is SNEGSKA (reference sequence). Sequencing was performed on PBMCs, taken 35 to 50 days after the first yellow fever vaccination. The V and J genes are TRBV20-1 and TRBJ2-5; possible D gene TRBD2, 7 bases. The receptor was derived from a man younger than 35 who received the YFV17D yellow fever vaccine. CDR3 DNA: TGCAGTGCTAGACGGGGGGCAGCCCAAGAGACCCAGTACTTC. Protein product: CSARRGAAQETQYF.